The 20 T cell receptor beta chains presented below share a single source sample, sequenced in a study of long-term antiretroviral therapy in people with HIV. The assay used was immunoSEQ (version v3.0), run at survey level. This table comes from immunoSEQ multiplex PCR, and its TCRdb copy is limited to in-frame clones, with some not included. The table lists approximately 15,000 clones, 60% to 80% of them singletons. The input for sequencing was unsorted PBMCs, taken 2.1 years before starting antiretroviral therapy. These receptor sequences come from a man aged 30 to 45 with HIV.

The V call is TRBV6-5, the J call TRBJ2-7; D gene ambiguous. There are 13 residues in the CDR3. CDR1 and CDR2 from the germline V gene are MNHEY and SVGAGI. Trimming stripped 4 bases from V and 11 bases from J, with 18 bases between. This chain's CDR3 is CASSSGPGVGKYF. The CDR3 region has the DNA TGTGCCAGCAGTTCGGGCCCTGGTGTTGGTAAGTACTTC.

The chain has TRBV5-8 and TRBJ1-3; D call uncertain. This CDR3 region has 16 residues. The V gene's germline CDR1 is SGHTS and CDR2 YDEGEE. The germline V and J ends were trimmed by 1 base and 7 bases, with 18 bases remaining between them. The CDR3 DNA reads TGTGCCAGCAGCTTGACAACAGCACTGCCTCGGAACACCATATATTTT. Translated, it gives CASSLTTALPRNTIYF.

The V call is TRBV10-1, the J call TRBJ2-3; D unclear. V was clipped by 2 bases and J by 4 bases, with 13 bases between them. CDR1 and CDR2 from the germline V gene are WNHNN and SYGVQD (reference sequence). The CDR3 spans 15 residues. DNA of the CDR3: TGCGCCAGCAGTGAGGAGAACTCAGTTTCAGATACGCAGTATTTT. Amino acid sequence: CASSEENSVSDTQYF.

This clone was observed a single time. V gene TRBV5-1 combines with J gene TRBJ2-7; 9 nucleotides line up with TRBD1. Trimming cost V 0 bases and J 5 bases; bases outside gene matches: 6. CDR3 length equals 15 residues. Germline V CDR1 and CDR2: SGHRS, YFSETQ. The DNA for the CDR3 is TGCGCCAGCAGCTTGGTAGGACAGGGGATAAACGAGCAGTACTTC. Translated, it gives CASSLVGQGINEQYF.

This chain uses TRBV6-4 with TRBJ2-3; D is uncertain. The CDR3 is 13 amino acids. The ends were cut back, 0 bases at V and 3 bases at J, with 4 bases in the middle. Germline values: CDR1 MRHNA, CDR2 SNTAGT. The CDR3 DNA reads TGTGCCAGCAGTGACTCGACTACAGATACGCAGTATTTT. It translates to CASSDSTTDTQYF.

This chain uses TRBV30 with TRBJ2-1; possibly TRBD2 for D (5 bases). The CDR3 is made up of 14 amino acids. Trimming removed 4 bases from V and 2 bases from J, with 12 bases in between. Germline CDR1 GTSNPN, CDR2 SVGIG (reference sequence). The CDR3 sequence: CAWNLVGAYNEQFF. For the CDR3, the DNA is TGTGCCTGGAATCTGGTCGGGGCCTACAATGAGCAGTTCTTC.

Only one count was recorded for this clone. The chain uses TRBV6-1 and TRBJ2-5; D is possibly TRBD1 or TRBD2 (5 bases each). Between the trimmed V and J ends, which lost 1 base and 3 bases, there was a span of 9 bases. This CDR3 is built from 14 residues. Per germline, CDR1 MNHNS and CDR2 SASEGT. The CDR3 is CASSEGGYEETQYF. For the CDR3, the DNA is TGTGCCAGCAGTGAAGGGGGGTATGAAGAGACCCAGTACTTC.

The chain carries TRBV27 and TRBJ1-4; TRBD1 might be the D (5 bases). This CDR3 contains 12 residues. Germline CDR1 reads MNHEY; CDR2 reads SMNVEV (reference sequence). Trimming pared 3 bases from V and 9 bases from J, leaving 8 bases between. CDR3 sequence reads: CASSLGDQKLFF. The CDR3, as DNA: TGTGCCAGCAGTTTGGGGGACCAAAAACTGTTTTTT.

This clone has more than one count but fewer than ten. The chain links TRBV10-3 to TRBJ1-3; D uncertain. The CDR3 has 12 residues. CDR1 ENHRY and CDR2 SYGVKD come from the germline V gene. Trimming left V 6 bases short and J 0 bases short, with 3 bases between. For the CDR3, the DNA is TGTGCCATCAGCTTCTCTGGAAACACCATATATTTT. Encoded protein: CAISFSGNTIYF.

This chain connects TRBV7-9 to TRBJ2-7; 8 positions match TRBD1. Trimming at V came to 4 bases and at J to 6 bases, leaving 8 bases not matched to a gene. This CDR3 region has 14 residues. Germline V gene lookup returns CDR1 SEHNR and CDR2 FQNEAQ (reference sequence). CDR3 DNA: TGTGCCAGCAGCTCTACTCAGGGGGCCCCCGAGCAGTACTTC. Its protein is CASSSTQGAPEQYF.

This clone was detected a few times. The chain recombines TRBV29-1 with TRBJ2-5; 8 nucleotides align to TRBD2. Germline CDR1 is SQVTM and CDR2 is ANQGSEA. Losses at the gene ends were 4 bases for V and 4 bases for J; bases not matched to a gene: 2. This CDR3 region has 12 residues. The CDR3 spells CSVAGGPETQYF. CDR3 in DNA: TGCAGCGTTGCGGGAGGGCCAGAGACCCAGTACTTC.

The CDR3 nucleotides are TGTGCTAGTAGGGGGGGGGACAGGGTAAGCGAGCAGTACTTC. This encodes CASRGGDRVSEQYF. The chain recombines TRBV12-5 with TRBJ2-7, with TRBD1 identical over 9 bases. V trimming: 8 bases; J trimming: 6 bases; junction bases outside the gene matches: 11. The CDR3 totals 14 residues. The germline gives CDR1 LGHNT, CDR2 FRNRAP.

The chain employs TRBV2 and TRBJ2-4; 11 bases fit TRBD2. Unmatched junction bases numbered 9, after V lost 3 bases and J lost 8 bases. CDR1 is SNHLY, CDR2 FYNNEI, per germline. The CDR3 consists of 16 residues. CDR3 sequence reads: CASSEEGSGGADIQYF. CDR3 nucleotide sequence: TGTGCCAGCAGTGAGGAGGGTAGCGGGGGGGCTGACATTCAGTACTTC.

The chain joins TRBV15 to TRBJ2-2; no firm D call. This CDR3 has 14 amino acids. The germline V gene has CDR1 LNHNV and CDR2 YYDKDF (reference sequence). V lost 0 bases and J lost 5, with 7 bases in between. CDR3 coding DNA: TGTGCCACCAGCAGAGATTTAGTTACCGGGGAGCTGTTTTTT. Translation: CATSRDLVTGELFF. The full variable domain, in which reference TRBV15 and TRBJ2-2 provide the parts outside the CDR3, is DAMVIQNPRYQVTQFGKPVTLSCSQTLNHNVMYWYQQKSSQAPKLLFHYYDKDFNNEADTPDNFQSRRPNTSFCFLDIRSPGLGDTAMYLCATSRDLVTGELFFGEGSRLTVL.

The genes are TRBV27 and TRBJ1-1; possibly TRBD1 for D (5 bases). This CDR3 has 16 amino acids. The germline V and J ends were trimmed by 3 bases and 1 base, with 15 bases remaining between them. Germline CDR1 MNHEY, CDR2 SMNVEV (reference sequence). The CDR3 DNA sequence: TGTGCCAGCAGTTTTTCCGCGACAGAAAGGAACACTGAAGCTTTCTTT. Translation gives CASSFSATERNTEAFF.

The J gene is TRBJ1-1, the V gene TRBV11-2; tentative D call: TRBD1 (6 bases). There are 15 residues in the CDR3. Germline V gene sequence: CDR1 SGHAT, CDR2 FQNNGV. V lost 1 base and J 3 bases, leaving 12 bases between the germline ends. CDR3 in DNA: TGTGCCAGCAGCTTAGCTAACAGGGCCGACACTGAAGCTTTCTTT. It specifies CASSLANRADTEAFF.

The DNA of the CDR3 is TGTGCCAGCGGACCTCAGGGCAATACCCAAACTAATGAAAAACTGTTTTTT. The encoded protein is CASGPQGNTQTNEKLFF. This chain connects TRBV28 to TRBJ1-4; weak D call: TRBD1 (5 bases). The V and J ends lost 8 bases and 1 base respectively, with 20 bases between them. The germline V gene encodes CDR1 MDHEN and CDR2 SYDVKM. This CDR3 spans 17 amino acids.

V is TRBV29-1 and J is TRBJ2-2, with D tentatively TRBD2 (7 bases). The CDR3 is made up of 13 amino acids. Germline lookup yields CDR1 SQVTM and CDR2 ANQGSEA. Trimming stripped 6 bases from V and 3 bases from J, with 11 bases between. CDR3 loop: CSVKGGDTGELFF. CDR3 nucleotide sequence: TGCAGCGTCAAGGGGGGGGACACCGGGGAGCTGTTTTTT.

This chain connects TRBV6-6 to TRBJ2-5; 15 positions agree with TRBD2. The length of the CDR3 is 15 residues. The junction had 5 bases not matched to a gene; V was cut back by 8 bases and J by 4 bases. Looked up from germline, CDR1 is MNHNY and CDR2 is SVGAGI (reference sequence). The CDR3 DNA reads as TGTGCCAGCGGAGGACTAGCGGGAGGGCGAGAGACCCAGTACTTC. It is translated as CASGGLAGGRETQYF.

This clone has just one count. The chain employs TRBV15 and TRBJ1-3; D not certain. This CDR3 spans 16 amino acids. Germline V gene lookup returns CDR1 LNHNV and CDR2 YYDKDF (reference sequence). Trimming took 3 bases from V and 2 from J, leaving 14 bases between them. CDR3 in amino acids: CATSSVAVGAGNTIYF. The CDR3 region has the DNA TGTGCCACCAGCAGTGTCGCGGTGGGAGCTGGAAACACCATATATTTT.